This T cell receptor beta chain was profiled in a study of blood T cell repertoires in COVID-19. About the research overall: There were acute and convalescent COVID-19 samples, and they came from the United States, Italy and Spain. T cells, B-cell-depleted T cells, or PBMCs supplied cDNA or gDNA.

The CDR3 contains 16 residues. V lost 0 bases and J 1 base, leaving 13 bases between the germline ends. CDR1 and CDR2 from the germline V gene are SGHKS and YYEKEE (reference sequence). Authors' processing steps: Estimated nucleated cell counts came from reference gene primer amplification. Repertoires were generated with immunoSEQ multiplex PCR, while TCRdb's copy carries only in-frame clones and drops some. V and J calls and clone size come straight from that table; D and trimming were deduced from the DNA. Of under 150,000 clones in the sample, 80% to 85% were seen once. This receptor was taken from a human donor in a cohort sampled during active COVID-19. The chain carries TRBV5-5 and TRBJ1-1, with no clear D. Material: peripheral blood. The CDR3 reads CASSLGALPGNTEAFF. The CDR3, as DNA: TGTGCCAGCAGCTTGGGGGCCCTACCAGGGAACACTGAAGCTTTCTTT.